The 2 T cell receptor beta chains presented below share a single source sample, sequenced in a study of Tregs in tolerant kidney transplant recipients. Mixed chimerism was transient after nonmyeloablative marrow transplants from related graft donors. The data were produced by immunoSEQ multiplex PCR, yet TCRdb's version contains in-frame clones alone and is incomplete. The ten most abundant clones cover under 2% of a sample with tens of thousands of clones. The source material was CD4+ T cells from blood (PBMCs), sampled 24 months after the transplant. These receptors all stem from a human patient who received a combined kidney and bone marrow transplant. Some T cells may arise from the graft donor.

The DNA read from the CDR3 is TGTGCCAGCAGCACCCGGACAGCTTCTGGAAACACC. Protein product: CASSTRTASGNT. The entire CDR3 reads CASSTRTASGNTIYF. The V and J genes are TRBV7-2 and TRBJ1-3, with D maybe TRBD1 (6 bases). The observed sequence ends 3 residues before the CDR3 terminus, with the missing tail filled in from the germline J gene. CDR3 length equals 15 residues. Germline CDR1 SGHTA, CDR2 FQGNSA. Trimming took 5 bases from V and 1 from J, leaving 12 bases between them.

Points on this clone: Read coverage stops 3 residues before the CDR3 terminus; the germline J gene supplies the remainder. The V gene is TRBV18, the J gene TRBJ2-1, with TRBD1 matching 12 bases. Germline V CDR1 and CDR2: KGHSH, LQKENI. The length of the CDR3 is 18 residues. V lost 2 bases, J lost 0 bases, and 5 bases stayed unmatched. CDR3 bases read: TGTGCCAGCTCACCAAGGGGACAGGGGGCCCACTCCTACAATGAG. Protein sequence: CASSPRGQGAHSYNE. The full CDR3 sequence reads CASSPRGQGAHSYNEQFF.